This T cell receptor beta chain derives from a study of OX40 agonist ivuxolimab in advanced cancers. For the study at large: The dose-escalation cohort was around 83% male, with a mean age of around 54 years, ranging about 23 to 79.

The CDR3 is made up of 13 amino acids. Trimming stripped 3 bases from V and 9 bases from J, with 9 bases between. Germline values: CDR1 LNHDA, CDR2 SQIVND (reference sequence). The study's findings and limits: Certain nonresponders likewise exhibited a low normalized T-cell clonal expansion. The study observed clonal expansion of CD4+ and CD8+ blood T cells by week 6 at 0.1 to 3.0 mg/kg.

Assay: immunoSEQ multiplex PCR; the TCRdb copy retains only in-frame clones and omits some. Altogether roughly 23,000 clones are present, 77% being singletons, with the ten largest covering 16%. Blood sampling was done at baseline, cycle 4 day 1, and cycle 7 day 1. To note about this clone: Its antigen is undetermined.

This chain uses TRBV19 with TRBJ1-6; possibly TRBD1 for D (6 bases). The clonotype originates from an adult with an advanced solid tumor such as melanoma, head and neck, liver or kidney cancer. The input for sequencing was CD4+ or CD8+ T cells sorted from blood, taken in a trial of the OX40 agonist ivuxolimab. The CDR3, as DNA: TGTGCCAGTAGTATGGGGGGCACTTCACCCCTCCACTTT. Protein product: CASSMGGTSPLHF.